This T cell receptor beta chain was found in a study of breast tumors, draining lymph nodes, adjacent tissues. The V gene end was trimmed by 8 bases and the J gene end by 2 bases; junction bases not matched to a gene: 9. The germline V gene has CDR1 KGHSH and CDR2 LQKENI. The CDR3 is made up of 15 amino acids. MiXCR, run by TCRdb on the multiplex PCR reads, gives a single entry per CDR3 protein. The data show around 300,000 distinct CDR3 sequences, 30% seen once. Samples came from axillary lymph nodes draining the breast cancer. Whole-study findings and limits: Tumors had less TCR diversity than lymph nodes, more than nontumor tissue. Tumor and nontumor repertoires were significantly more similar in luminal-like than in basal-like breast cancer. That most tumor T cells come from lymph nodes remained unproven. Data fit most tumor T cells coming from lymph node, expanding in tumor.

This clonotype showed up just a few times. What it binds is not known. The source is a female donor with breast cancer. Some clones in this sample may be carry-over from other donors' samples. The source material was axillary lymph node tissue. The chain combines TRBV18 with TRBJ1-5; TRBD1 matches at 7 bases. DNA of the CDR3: TGTGCCAGCGCCAGACAGGGAAAGGGCAATCAGCCCCAGCATTTT. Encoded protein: CASARQGKGNQPQHF. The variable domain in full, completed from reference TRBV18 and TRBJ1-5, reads NAGVMQNPRHLVRRRGQEARLRCSPMKGHSHVYWYRQLPEEGLKFMVYLQKENIIDESGMPKERFSAEFPKEGPSILRIQQVVRGDSAAYFCASARQGKGNQPQHFGDGTRLSIL.